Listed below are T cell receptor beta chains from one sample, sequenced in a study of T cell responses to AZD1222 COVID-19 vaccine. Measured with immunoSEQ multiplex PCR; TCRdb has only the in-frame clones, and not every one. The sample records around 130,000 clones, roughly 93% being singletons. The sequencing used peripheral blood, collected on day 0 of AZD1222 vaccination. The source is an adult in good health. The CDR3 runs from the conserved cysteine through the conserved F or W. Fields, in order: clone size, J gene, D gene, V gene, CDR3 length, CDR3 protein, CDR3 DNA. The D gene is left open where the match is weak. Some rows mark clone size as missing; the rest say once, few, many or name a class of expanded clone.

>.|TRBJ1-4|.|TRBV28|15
CASSPVGSLNEKLFF
TGTGCCAGCAGTCCGGTTGGGAGCCTTAATGAAAAACTGTTTTTT
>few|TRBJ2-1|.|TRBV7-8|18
CASSLSLVTRKAYNEQFF
TGTGCCAGCAGCTTGAGCCTCGTTACTAGGAAAGCCTACAATGAGCAGTTCTTC
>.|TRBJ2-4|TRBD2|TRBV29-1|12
CSVGEGSGIQYF
TGCAGCGTCGGGGAGGGAAGTGGCATTCAGTACTTC
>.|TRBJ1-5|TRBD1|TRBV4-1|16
CASSQGEGARSQPQHF
TGCGCCAGCAGCCAGGGAGAGGGGGCGCGGAGTCAGCCCCAGCATTTT
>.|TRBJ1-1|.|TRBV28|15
CASRPQGRPMTEAFF
TGTGCCAGCAGGCCCCAGGGGAGACCCATGACTGAAGCTTTCTTT
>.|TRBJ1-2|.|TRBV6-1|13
CASSEETVLGYTF
TGTGCCAGCAGTGAAGAAACAGTCCTTGGCTACACCTTC
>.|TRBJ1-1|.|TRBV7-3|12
CASSYQGGEAFF
TGTGCCAGCAGCTATCAGGGAGGTGAAGCTTTCTTT
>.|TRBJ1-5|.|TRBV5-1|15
CASSLGVYSNQPQHF
TGCGCCAGCAGCTTGGGAGTCTATAGCAATCAGCCCCAGCATTTT
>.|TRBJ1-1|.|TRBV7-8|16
CASSFLGQLSNTEAFF
TGTGCCAGCAGCTTTTTAGGGCAGCTAAGTAACACTGAAGCTTTCTTT
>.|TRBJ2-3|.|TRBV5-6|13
CASSLDRTDTQYF
TGTGCCAGCAGCTTGGACCGCACAGATACGCAGTATTTT
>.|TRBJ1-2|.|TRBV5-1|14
CASSLGSGRYGYTF
TGCGCCAGCAGCTTGGGGTCAGGTAGATATGGCTACACCTTC
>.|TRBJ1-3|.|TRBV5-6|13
CASSWDIQNTIYF
TGTGCCAGCAGTTGGGACATCCAAAACACCATATATTTT
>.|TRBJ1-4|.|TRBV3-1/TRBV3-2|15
CASSQKGGGGEKLFF
TGTGCCAGCAGCCAGAAGGGCGGGGGAGGCGAAAAACTGTTTTTT
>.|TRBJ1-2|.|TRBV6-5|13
CASIGRSNYGYTF
TGTGCCAGCATAGGCAGATCTAACTATGGCTACACCTTC
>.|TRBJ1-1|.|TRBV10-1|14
CASRKGQTNTEAFF
TGCGCCAGCCGAAAGGGGCAGACTAACACTGAAGCTTTCTTT
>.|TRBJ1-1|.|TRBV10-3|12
CAISSMNTEAFF
TGTGCCATCAGTAGCATGAACACTGAAGCTTTCTTT
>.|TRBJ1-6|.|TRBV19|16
CASSMESQSLSAPLHF
TGTGCCAGTAGTATGGAGTCCCAAAGCCTCTCTGCTCCCCTCCACTTT
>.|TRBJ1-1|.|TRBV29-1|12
CSVEYWNTEAFF
TGCAGCGTTGAGTATTGGAACACTGAAGCTTTCTTT
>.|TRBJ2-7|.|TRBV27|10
CASSVYEQYF
TGTGCCAGCAGCGTCTACGAGCAGTACTTC
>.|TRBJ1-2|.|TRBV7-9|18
CAPVEPGTKGVYNYGYTF
TGTGCCCCCGTAGAGCCAGGGACGAAGGGCGTTTACAACTATGGCTACACCTTC
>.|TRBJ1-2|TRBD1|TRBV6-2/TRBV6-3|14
CASSYGTAPYGYTF
TGTGCCAGCAGTTACGGGACAGCCCCCTATGGCTACACCTTC
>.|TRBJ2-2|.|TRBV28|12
CASSFSTGELFF
TGTGCCAGCAGTTTCAGCACCGGGGAGCTGTTTTTT
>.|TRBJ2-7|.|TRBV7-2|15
CASSFDSGVSYEQYF
TGTGCCAGCAGCTTTGACAGTGGGGTTTCCTACGAGCAGTACTTC
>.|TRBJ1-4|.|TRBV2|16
CASSLVRTAFNEKLFF
TGTGCCAGCAGCTTAGTTCGGACAGCCTTTAATGAAAAACTGTTTTTT
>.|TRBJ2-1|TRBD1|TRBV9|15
CASSFTGTGDNEQFF
TGTGCCAGCAGCTTTACCGGGACAGGGGATAATGAGCAGTTCTTC
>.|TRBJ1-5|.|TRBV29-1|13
CSVREGSNQPQHF
TGCAGCGTAAGAGAAGGAAGCAATCAGCCCCAGCATTTT
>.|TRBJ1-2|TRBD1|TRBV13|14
CASSQDRVVHGYTF
TGTGCCAGCAGCCAGGACAGGGTGGTTCATGGCTACACCTTC
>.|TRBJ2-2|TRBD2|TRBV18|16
CASSPKTSQLTGELFF
TGTGCCAGCTCACCGAAGACTAGCCAATTGACCGGGGAGCTGTTTTTT
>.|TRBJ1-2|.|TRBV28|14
CASSLGRPVFGYTF
TGTGCCAGCAGTTTAGGCAGACCTGTATTTGGCTACACCTTC
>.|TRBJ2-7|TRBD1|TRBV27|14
CASSSRDRVHEQYF
TGTGCCAGCAGCTCCCGGGACAGGGTACACGAGCAGTACTTC
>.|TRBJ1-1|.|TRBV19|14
CASSISRSVSEAFF
TGTGCCAGTAGTATCTCCCGGTCGGTTTCTGAAGCTTTCTTT
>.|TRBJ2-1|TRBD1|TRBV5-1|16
CASRPDPGQVYNEQFF
TGCGCCAGCCGTCCCGATCCGGGACAGGTCTACAATGAGCAGTTCTTC
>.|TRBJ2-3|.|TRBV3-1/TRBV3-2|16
CASSQVAGYSTDTQYF
TGTGCCAGCAGCCAGGTAGCCGGGTATAGCACAGATACGCAGTATTTT